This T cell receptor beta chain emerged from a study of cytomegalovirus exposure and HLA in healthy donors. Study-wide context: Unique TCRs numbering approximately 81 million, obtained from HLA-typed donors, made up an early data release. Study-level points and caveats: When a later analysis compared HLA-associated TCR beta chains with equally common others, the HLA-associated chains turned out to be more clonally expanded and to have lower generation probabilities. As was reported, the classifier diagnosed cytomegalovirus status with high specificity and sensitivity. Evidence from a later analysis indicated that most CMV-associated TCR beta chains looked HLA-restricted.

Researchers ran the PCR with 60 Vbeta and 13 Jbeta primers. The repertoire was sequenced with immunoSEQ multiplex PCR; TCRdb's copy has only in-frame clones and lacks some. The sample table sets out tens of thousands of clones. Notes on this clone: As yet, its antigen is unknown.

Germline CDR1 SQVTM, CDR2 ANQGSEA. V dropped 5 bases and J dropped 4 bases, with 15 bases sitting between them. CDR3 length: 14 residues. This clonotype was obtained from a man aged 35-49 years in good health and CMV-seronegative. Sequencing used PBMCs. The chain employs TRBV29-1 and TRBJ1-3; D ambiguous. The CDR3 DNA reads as TGCAGCGTTCTCCTTTGGGCGAACGGAAACACCATATATTTT. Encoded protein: CSVLLWANGNTIYF.